The 28 T cell receptor beta chains in this list originate from one sample, sequenced in a study of beta chain features in type 1 diabetes. Whole-study results and caveats: TCRB CDR3s were moderately but significantly shorter in Type 1 diabetes patients in all four CD4+ subsets.

The investigators reverse transcribed all of the isolated RNA, so they sequenced expressed TCRB transcripts. Some clones are missing from TCRdb's copy, which holds only in-frame ones; the method was immunoSEQ multiplex PCR. The sample contains 41,000 or so clones, about 68% of which appear only once. Their recognized antigens are unknown. Input material: Tregs from blood. Every receptor here comes from a man between 25 and 39 years old with type 1 diabetes. Some clones in this sample may be carry-over from other donors' samples.

The CDR3: CASSLDRFYSSGANVLTF. Written as DNA, the CDR3 is TGTGCCAGCAGCCTGGACAGATTCTATTCCTCCGGGGCCAACGTCCTGACTTTC. The chain links TRBV5-4 to TRBJ2-6; D might be TRBD1 (6 bases). Between the trimmed V and J ends, which lost 4 bases and 4 bases, there was a span of 21 bases. The germline V gene has CDR1 SGHNT and CDR2 YYREEE (reference sequence). CDR3 size: 18 residues. Looking up the rest from reference TRBV5-4 and TRBJ2-6 gives the full variable domain: ETGVTQSPTHLIKTRGQQVTLRCSSQSGHNTVSWYQQALGQGPQFIFQYYREEENGRGNFPPRFSGLQFPNYSSELNVNALELDDSALYLCASSLDRFYSSGANVLTFGAGSRLTVL.

The chain has TRBV4-2 and TRBJ1-1; 7 bases fit TRBD1. V lost 1 base, J lost 1 base, and 3 bases stayed unmatched. Germline V gene sequence: CDR1 LGHNA, CDR2 YNFKEQ. The length of the CDR3 is 15 residues. The CDR3, as DNA: TGTGCCAGCAGCCAAGGGGCAGGGGGGAACACTGAAGCTTTCTTT. It translates to CASSQGAGGNTEAFF.

V and J are TRBV7-9 and TRBJ2-7; 15 bases align to TRBD2. The CDR3 extends over 16 amino acids. CDR1 and CDR2 (germline): SEHNR, FQNEAQ (reference sequence). J was trimmed by 6 bases and V by 3 bases; bases with no gene match: 6. The CDR3 loop is CASSFWTSGGDREQYF. In nucleotides, the CDR3 is TGTGCCAGCAGCTTCTGGACTAGCGGGGGGGATCGCGAGCAGTACTTC.

This chain uses TRBV21-1 with TRBJ1-4. TRBV21-1 is listed as a pseudogene. There are 13 residues in the CDR3. CDR3 sequence: CARSGRRGEKLFF. CDR3 nucleotides: TGTGCCAGGAGCGGGAGGAGAGGTGAAAAACTGTTTTTT.

This chain connects TRBV28 to TRBJ1-1, with 7 bases fitting TRBD1. With 6 bases clipped from V and 5 bases from J, the junction kept 9 bases outside the gene matches. Germline loops: CDR1 MDHEN, CDR2 SYDVKM. This CDR3 is 14 amino acids long. The CDR3 coding sequence is TGTGCCAGCAGCCCAGGGGGTTTGAGAACTGAAGCTTTCTTT. Protein product: CASSPGGLRTEAFF.

The V gene is TRBV7-9, the J gene TRBJ2-1; 12 positions agree with TRBD1. The CDR3 is 17 amino acids. J gave up 6 bases and V 1 base, and 7 bases lay outside the gene matches. Germline-derived CDR1 and CDR2 are SEHNR and FQNEAQ (reference sequence). The DNA for the CDR3 is TGTGCCAGCAGCTTAGGGCCGGGACAGGGGGCACCCAATGAGCAGTTCTTC. Translated: CASSLGPGQGAPNEQFF.

This chain uses TRBV15 with TRBJ2-1; 7 bases agree with TRBD2. From germline, CDR1 is LNHNV and CDR2 YYDKDF (reference sequence). This CDR3 is 15 amino acids long. After removal of 6 bases from V and 2 bases from J, the junction contained 7 bases not matched to a gene. The DNA of the CDR3 is TGTGCCACCAGTCCCCGGGAGGCCGCCTACAATGAGCAGTTCTTC. It specifies CATSPREAAYNEQFF.

This sequence joins TRBV5-1 and TRBJ2-7; 8 bases line up with TRBD1. V lost 3 bases, J lost 3 bases, and 2 bases stayed unmatched. The CDR3 has 13 amino acids. The germline V gene encodes CDR1 SGHRS and CDR2 YFSETQ. The CDR3 loop reads CASSWTGFYEQYF. In nucleotides, the CDR3 is TGCGCCAGCAGCTGGACAGGGTTCTACGAGCAGTACTTC. The whole variable domain, filled in from reference TRBV5-1 and TRBJ2-7, reads KAGVTQTPRYLIKTRGQQVTLSCSPISGHRSVSWYQQTPGQGLQFLFEYFSETQRNKGNFPGRFSGRQFSNSRSEMNVSTLELGDSALYLCASSWTGFYEQYFGPGTRLTVT.

DNA of the CDR3: TGCGCCAGCAGCGACGGGACAGTACCTGAAAAACTGTTTTTT. Protein product: CASSDGTVPEKLFF. The V gene is TRBV5-1, the J gene TRBJ1-4; 7 nucleotides agree with TRBD1. Trimming removed 4 bases from V and 7 bases from J; junction bases left unmatched: 7. Looked up from germline, CDR1 is SGHRS and CDR2 is YFSETQ. The CDR3 contains 14 residues.

The chain has TRBV5-1 and TRBJ2-1; tentative D call: TRBD2 (6 bases). Germline CDR1 is SGHRS and CDR2 is YFSETQ. V was clipped by 5 bases and J by 12 bases, with 18 bases between them. The CDR3 is 13 amino acids. The CDR3 DNA is TGCGCCAGCAGGTTTAGTCGCGGGGAAACGCAGTTCTTC. As protein: CASRFSRGETQFF.

The V gene is TRBV5-6, the J gene TRBJ2-1, with TRBD2 as a possible D gene (6 bases). CDR3 length: 14 residues. Trimming removed 2 bases at V and 9 bases at J, with 15 bases between. The germline CDR1 and CDR2 sequences are SGHDT and YYEEEE. Here the CDR3 DNA reads TGTGCCAGCAGCTTAAGGGACTCCTCGGGTGAGCAGTTCTTC. It yields the protein CASSLRDSSGEQFF.

V usage is TRBV6-6 and J usage is TRBJ1-2, with unresolved D. Germline V gene data show CDR1 as MNHNY and CDR2 as SVGAGI (reference sequence). CDR3 size: 14 residues. V was shortened by 7 bases and J by 3 bases, with 15 bases between the two germline ends. CDR3 sequence reads: CASTYGGMDYGYTF. CDR3 nucleotides: TGTGCCAGCACCTACGGCGGGATGGACTATGGCTACACCTTC.

The gene calls are TRBV29-1 and TRBJ2-5; 13 bases agree with TRBD2. This CDR3 has 15 residues. Germline V CDR1 and CDR2: SQVTM, ANQGSEA. After removal of 7 bases from V and 2 bases from J, the junction contained 7 bases not matched to a gene. In DNA, the CDR3 is TGCAGCGCAACGGGACTAGCGGGGCCTCAAGAGACCCAGTACTTC. Translating gives CSATGLAGPQETQYF.

As DNA, the CDR3 is TGTGCCAGCAGCTACGCGGGTGGGTCCTACAATGAGCAGTTCTTC. This encodes CASSYAGGSYNEQFF. The chain recombines TRBV11-3 with TRBJ2-1, with a weak D call TRBD2 (5 bases). This CDR3 contains 15 residues. The V gene's germline CDR1 is SGHNT and CDR2 YENEEA. Trimming shortened V by 4 bases and J by 1 base, and 11 bases separated the two germline ends.

This clone was observed a few times. The V gene is TRBV10-3, the J gene TRBJ1-2, with 7 positions matching TRBD1. The CDR3 spans 12 residues. CDR1 is ENHRY and CDR2 is SYGVKD in the germline V gene. The trim removed 7 bases at V and 6 bases at J, leaving 5 bases unmatched. The CDR3 DNA follows: TGTGCCATCACACGACAGGGAGATGGCTACACCTTC. Translated: CAITRQGDGYTF.

The chain links TRBV4-1 to TRBJ2-7; D is perhaps TRBD2 (6 bases). Germline lookup yields CDR1 MGHRA and CDR2 YSYEKL. V was pared by 3 bases and J by 2 bases, with 20 bases between. The CDR3 sequence is 17 residues long. CDR3 residues: CASSHPVRSGLAYEQYF. CDR3 nucleotides: TGCGCCAGCAGCCACCCCGTCCGATCGGGACTCGCCTACGAGCAGTACTTC.

J is TRBJ1-2 and V is TRBV6-1; D gene ambiguous. Germline V gene sequence: CDR1 MNHNS, CDR2 SASEGT. CDR3 length equals 14 residues. Trimming shortened V by 4 bases and J by 0 bases, and 9 bases separated the two germline ends. The CDR3: CASSAVQANYGYTF. CDR3 DNA sequence: TGTGCCAGCAGTGCAGTCCAGGCTAACTATGGCTACACCTTC.

As regards this clone: The same CDR3 arises from other DNA sequences in this sample as well. The chain combines TRBV18 with TRBJ2-2; TRBD1 matches 10 bases. The V gene's germline CDR1 is KGHSH and CDR2 LQKENI. CDR3 length: 16 residues. The junction had 5 bases not matched to a gene; V was cut back by 3 bases and J by 4 bases. This CDR3 is CASSPPGQGTTGELFF. CDR3 coding DNA: TGTGCCAGCTCACCGCCGGGACAGGGGACCACCGGGGAGCTGTTTTTT.

This clone came up a few times. The gene calls are TRBV4-2 and TRBJ1-2; the D is unclear. Germline-derived CDR1 and CDR2 are LGHNA and YNFKEQ. The CDR3 is 13 residues long. V lost 8 bases and J 6 bases, leaving 16 bases between the germline ends. CDR3 DNA sequence: TGTGCCAGCGGTTCAGGTGTAATCGATGGCTACACCTTC. Translation: CASGSGVIDGYTF.

The chain recombines TRBV4-3 with TRBJ1-2; the D is unclear. The germline V and J ends were trimmed by 1 base and 10 bases, with 16 bases remaining between them. This CDR3 contains 14 residues. Germline V gene lookup returns CDR1 LGHNA and CDR2 YSLEER. The CDR3 loop is CASSQVSEARDYTF. CDR3 nucleotide sequence: TGCGCCAGCAGCCAAGTCTCAGAGGCGCGAGACTACACCTTC.

V and J are TRBV7-9 and TRBJ2-1; D gene uncertain. Germline V gives CDR1 SEHNR, CDR2 FQNEAQ (reference sequence). The CDR3 is made up of 15 amino acids. Trimming shortened V by 1 base and J by 6 bases, and 13 bases separated the two germline ends. CDR3 region: CASSLGRLRRNEQFF. The CDR3 DNA is TGTGCCAGCAGCTTAGGACGGTTGAGGCGCAATGAGCAGTTCTTC.

About this clone: Other DNA sequences in the sample encode the same CDR3. The chain links TRBV5-1 to TRBJ2-3; TRBD2 might be the D (6 bases). V was cut by 0 bases and J by 4 bases, with 9 bases left in between. Germline V gene data show CDR1 as SGHRS and CDR2 as YFSETQ. The CDR3 has 14 amino acids. CDR3: CASSLAGGADTQYF. CDR3 in DNA: TGCGCCAGCAGCTTGGCCGGCGGGGCAGATACGCAGTATTTT.

The J gene is TRBJ1-3, the V gene TRBV12-5, with TRBD1 matching 8 bases. Germline CDR1 reads LGHNT; CDR2 reads FRNRAP. Trimming took 4 bases from V and 4 from J; bases not matched to a gene: 0. The CDR3 is 13 residues long. CDR3 coding DNA: TGTGCTAGTGGTTGGACAGGGGGAAACACCATATATTTT. Its translation: CASGWTGGNTIYF. Supplemented by reference TRBV12-5 and TRBJ1-3, the full variable domain reads DARVTQTPRHKVTEMGQEVTMRCQPILGHNTVFWYRQTMMQGLELLAYFRNRAPLDDSGMPKDRFSAEMPDATLATLKIQPSEPRDSAVYFCASGWTGGNTIYFGEGSWLTVV.

The V and J genes are TRBV30 and TRBJ2-2; D uncertain. The CDR3 has 13 residues. Germline V gene lookup returns CDR1 GTSNPN and CDR2 SVGIG (reference sequence). V lost 2 bases to trimming and J lost 5 bases, with 9 bases between them. The CDR3 here is CAWSHSLTGELFF. CDR3 bases: TGTGCCTGGAGTCACAGTCTGACCGGGGAGCTGTTTTTT.

The chain links TRBV7-6 to TRBJ2-1, with D tentatively TRBD1 (6 bases). This CDR3 spans 17 amino acids. Trimming removed 5 bases at V and 0 bases at J, with 17 bases between. Germline-derived CDR1 and CDR2 are SGHVS and FNYEAQ. In DNA, the CDR3 is TGTGCCAGCAGCCCAGGAACAGGGATTTACTCCTACAATGAGCAGTTCTTC. It codes for CASSPGTGIYSYNEQFF.

The rearrangement uses TRBV19 and TRBJ1-1; D may be TRBD1 (5 bases). Germline CDR1 LNHDA, CDR2 SQIVND (reference sequence). V was trimmed by 6 bases and J by 4 bases, leaving 15 bases between them. CDR3 length: 14 residues. This CDR3 reads CASSVRGAGTEAFF. The CDR3 DNA is TGTGCCAGTAGCGTTCGCGGGGCTGGCACTGAAGCTTTCTTT.

The rearrangement links TRBV6-5 to TRBJ2-3; 7 bases map to TRBD2. The germline gives CDR1 MNHEY, CDR2 SVGAGI. V trimming: 6 bases; J trimming: 1 base; junction bases outside the gene matches: 1. The CDR3 has 13 residues. CDR3 loop: CASSGLGTDTQYF. The DNA for the CDR3 is TGTGCCAGCAGCGGACTAGGCACAGATACGCAGTATTTT.

This chain uses TRBV27 with TRBJ1-6; no reliable D call. V was clipped by 3 bases and J by 7 bases, with 16 bases between them. The V gene's germline CDR1 is MNHEY and CDR2 SMNVEV (reference sequence). The CDR3 has 16 amino acids. CDR3 coding DNA: TGTGCCAGCAGTTTGAAGGTCCCCATCAGGAATTCACCCCTCCACTTT. Translated, it gives CASSLKVPIRNSPLHF.